The clone carrying this T cell receptor (beta chain) was seen once. This entry comes from a study of control samples from healthy donors and cancer patients. The CDR3 extends over 15 amino acids. Trimming removed 4 bases at V and 7 bases at J, with 14 bases between. Germline-derived CDR1 and CDR2 are SEHNR and FQNEAQ (reference sequence). Sequenced by immunoSEQ multiplex PCR; TCRdb stores in-frame clones only, minus some. The sample lists approximately 69,000 clones, roughly nine tenths occurring once. The clonotype comes from a man aged 60-69 years with colorectal cancer. The specimen was PBMCs. This sequence joins TRBV7-9 and TRBJ1-6, with D possibly TRBD1 on 6 matching bases. The CDR3 loop reads CASSSRDTGNSPLHF. CDR3 nucleotides: TGTGCCAGCAGCTCCCGGGACACTGGGAATTCACCCCTCCACTTT.